This TCR beta chain was observed in a study of vaccination effects on CD4 cells after COVID-19. Generated by immunoSEQ multiplex PCR, the TCRdb table keeps only in-frame clones and is missing some. The data hold 27,000 or so clones, with roughly 80% observed a single time. V lost 4 bases and J lost 3, with 9 bases in between. CDR1 is SQVTM, CDR2 ANQGSEA, per germline. CDR3 length: 12 residues. Remarks on this clone: The antigen remains undetermined.

With the ViraFEST assay, the study expanded antigen-specific CD4+ T cells using viral peptide pools, then sequenced them. The culture ran for 10 days, and then CD4+ T cells were isolated. Participants completed two doses of the BNT162b2 or mRNA-1273 vaccine. The chain is built from TRBV29-1 and TRBJ2-5; weak D call: TRBD1 (5 bases). The origin of this receptor is a human donor who received a COVID-19 vaccine. Some clones in this sample may be carry-over from other donors' samples. Sequenced material: CD4+ T cells from PBMCs cultured with HCoV-NL63 spike peptides, taken after COVID-19 vaccination. The CDR3 loop is CSVVEGEETQYF. CDR3 coding DNA: TGCAGCGTTGTGGAAGGGGAAGAGACCCAGTACTTC.